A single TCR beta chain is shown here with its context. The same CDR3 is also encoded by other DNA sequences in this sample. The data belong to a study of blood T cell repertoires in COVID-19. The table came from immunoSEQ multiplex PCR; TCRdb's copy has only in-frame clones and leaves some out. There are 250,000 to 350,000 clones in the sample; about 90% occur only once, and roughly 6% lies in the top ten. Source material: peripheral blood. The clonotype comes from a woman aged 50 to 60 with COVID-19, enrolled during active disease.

Here the CDR3 reads CASSPGQGTEAFF. The CDR3 bases are TGTGCCAGCTCACCCGGCCAGGGAACTGAAGCTTTCTTT. V is TRBV18 and J is TRBJ1-1; weak D call: TRBD1 (5 bases). The CDR3 covers 13 residues. Germline values: CDR1 KGHSH, CDR2 LQKENI. V was cut by 3 bases and J by 5 bases, with 10 bases left in between. Combining the CDR3 with reference TRBV18 and TRBJ1-1 gives the whole variable domain NAGVMQNPRHLVRRRGQEARLRCSPMKGHSHVYWYRQLPEEGLKFMVYLQKENIIDESGMPKERFSAEFPKEGPSILRIQQVVRGDSAAYFCASSPGQGTEAFFGQGTRLTVV.